The 12 T cell receptor beta chains below come from one sample, sequenced in a study of T cells in Graves' hyperthyroidism and ophthalmopathy. RNA transcripts gave rise to amplified TCR beta CDR3 regions. The primer set for the first-round RT-PCR of the TCR CDR3 was HTBI. TCRdb processed the multiplex PCR reads anew with MiXCR; each CDR3 protein has one entry. The sample lists a few hundred thousand distinct CDR3 sequences, 15% to 18% seen once, with under 7.5% in the top ten. Material for sequencing was blood. Receptors were obtained from a woman in her twenties or thirties with Graves' hyperthyroidism.

The gene calls are TRBV5-1 and TRBJ2-5; tentative D call: TRBD2 (6 bases). This CDR3 spans 16 amino acids. Trimming took off 4 bases at V and 0 bases at J, with 16 bases between the two ends. Germline V gene sequence: CDR1 SGHRS, CDR2 YFSETQ. The CDR3 sequence: CASSTRDGGHQETQYF. The CDR3, as DNA: TGCGCCAGCAGCACCCGGGACGGAGGGCACCAAGAGACCCAGTACTTC.

This clonotype was seen repeatedly, ten times or more. This rearrangement joins TRBV7-8 to TRBJ2-7; D possibly corresponds to TRBD2 (5 bases). The CDR3 has 13 amino acids. The V gene lost 4 bases and the J gene lost 3 bases, with 10 bases spanning the gap. Per germline, CDR1 SGHVS and CDR2 FQNEAQ. The CDR3 DNA sequence: TGTGCCAGCAGCTATCTACTAGTCTACGAGCAGTACTTC. Its translation is CASSYLLVYEQYF. Full variable domain (missing parts from reference TRBV7-8 and TRBJ2-7): GAGVSQSPRYKVAKRGQDVALRCDPISGHVSLFWYQQALGQGPEFLTYFQNEAQLDKSGLPSDRFFAERPEGSVSTLKIQRTQQEDSAVYLCASSYLLVYEQYFGPGTRLTVT.

This clonotype has at least ten counts. The V gene is TRBV20-1, the J gene TRBJ2-3; D gene uncertain. CDR1 DFQATT and CDR2 SNEGSKA come from the germline V gene (reference sequence). This CDR3 contains 15 residues. Trimming cost V 0 bases and J 4 bases, with 14 bases left between them. The DNA for the CDR3 is TGCAGTGCTAGAGATCGCGAGAGGCCAGCAGATACGCAGTATTTT. Protein sequence: CSARDRERPADTQYF.

This clonotype was found many times. The rearrangement links TRBV6-2 or TRBV6-3 to TRBJ2-1; D call uncertain. The germline CDR1 and CDR2 sequences are MNHEY and SVGEGT. The V and J ends lost 5 bases and 4 bases respectively, with 9 bases between them. The CDR3 loop spans 13 amino acids. CDR3 sequence (DNA): TGTGCCAGCAGTAGGAACCCGTACAATGAGCAGTTCTTC. This codes for CASSRNPYNEQFF.

This clonotype has just one count. This chain uses TRBV11-1 with TRBJ2-1, with D possibly TRBD1 on 7 matching bases. The germline V gene has CDR1 SGHAT and CDR2 FQDESV (reference sequence). Trimming stripped 5 bases from V and 10 bases from J, with 21 bases between. The CDR3 is 15 residues long. The CDR3 loop is CASSPGGTPLAEQFF. In nucleotides, the CDR3 is TGTGCCAGCAGCCCAGGGGGGACACCACTTGCGGAGCAGTTCTTC.

This chain links TRBV2 with TRBJ1-6, with 7 bases fitting TRBD1. There are 16 residues in the CDR3. Germline values: CDR1 SNHLY, CDR2 FYNNEI. V dropped 5 bases and J dropped 7; count of bases not matched to a gene: 11. CDR3 region: CASSPDRVPRNSPLHF. The CDR3 nucleotides are TGTGCCAGCAGTCCCGACAGGGTTCCCCGGAATTCACCCCTCCACTTT.

This clonotype was seen ten or more times. J is TRBJ2-1 and V is TRBV12-3 or TRBV12-4; a possible D gene is TRBD2 (6 bases). This CDR3 spans 15 amino acids. The V end was cut by 0 bases, the J end by 4 bases, with 10 bases between. As DNA, the CDR3 is TGTGCCAGCAGTTTAGCGCTTGGGGGGTACAATGAGCAGTTCTTC. Translated, it gives CASSLALGGYNEQFF.

This clonotype has a count of ten or more. The chain couples TRBV6-2 or TRBV6-3 to TRBJ2-1; no firm D call. CDR1 and CDR2 (germline): MNHEY, SVGEGT. With 5 bases removed from V and 6 bases from J, the gap between germline ends came to 5 bases. This CDR3 comprises 11 residues. The CDR3 is CASSGFNEQFF. DNA of the CDR3: TGTGCCAGCAGTGGTTTCAATGAGCAGTTCTTC.

This clonotype was observed a few times. As the CDR3 is not closed by the conserved phenylalanine or tryptophan, this likely results from a read error. The V and J genes are TRBV2 and TRBJ1-5; D might be TRBD1 (5 bases). V was shortened by 6 bases and J by 10 bases, with 19 bases between the two germline ends. The germline CDR1 and CDR2 sequences are SNHLY and FYNNEI. CDR3 length: 14 amino acids. The DNA for the CDR3 is TGTGCCAGCAGCCGAGGGGTACAATCACACCCCCAGCATCTT. Protein sequence: CASSRGVQSHPQHL.

This clonotype has more than one count but fewer than ten. The rearrangement links TRBV20-1 to TRBJ2-5, with no clear D. Germline CDR1 reads DFQATT; CDR2 reads SNEGSKA (reference sequence). Trimming removed 6 bases from V and 1 base from J, with 9 bases in between. The CDR3 runs 12 residues. In nucleotides, the CDR3 is TGCAGTGCCACCACCCCCCAAGAGACCCAGTACTTC. It codes for CSATTPQETQYF.

A note on this clonotype: A clone one base away is much larger, so this may be a read error. V and J are TRBV6-1 and TRBJ1-1; D ambiguous. Trimming took 4 bases from V and 3 from J, leaving 9 bases between them. Germline assignment: CDR1 MNHNS and CDR2 SASEGT. The CDR3 is 13 residues long. The DNA for the CDR3 is TGTGCCAGCAGTGGAATCGAGGACACTGAAGCTTTCTTT. Translating it yields CASSGIEDTEAFF.

This chain connects TRBV2 to TRBJ1-5; 12 nucleotides align to TRBD1. Germline CDR1 SNHLY, CDR2 FYNNEI. The CDR3 contains 19 residues. The J segment lost 2 bases and the V segment lost 6 bases, leaving 14 bases of the junction unmatched. The CDR3 region has the DNA TGTGCCAGCAGCCCCTCCGGGACAGGGGGCCCTTTTGGCAATCAGCCCCAGCATTTT. This encodes CASSPSGTGGPFGNQPQHF.